This T cell receptor (beta chain) comes out of a study of cytomegalovirus exposure and HLA in healthy donors. About the research overall: Early release data held tens of millions of unique TCRs from HLA-typed donors. The Caucasian-associated ancestry cluster contained 81% of the 398 genotyped donors. Overall study findings and caveats: Sequencing had likely introduced a cluster of highly shared sequence variants as an artifact.

About this clone: Its antigen is unknown.

Researchers ran the PCR with 60 Vbeta and 13 Jbeta primers. The protocol was immunoSEQ multiplex PCR, while the TCRdb copy is restricted to in-frame clones and leaves out a portion. The top ten hold 15% to 20% of the sample, which has about 120,000 clones, around four fifths seen once. Trimming shortened V by 2 bases and J by 3 bases, and 19 bases separated the two germline ends. The CDR3 runs 17 residues. Germline-derived CDR1 and CDR2 are MNHNS and SASEGT. This receptor was obtained from a man aged 18 to 29 in good health and CMV-seropositive. J is TRBJ1-2 and V is TRBV6-1; D perhaps matches TRBD1 (5 bases). Sequenced material: PBMCs. CDR3 in amino acids: CASSEIWGSGLDYGYTF. CDR3 coding DNA: TGTGCCAGCAGTGAAATTTGGGGTTCAGGGTTGGACTATGGCTACACCTTC.